These 2 T cell receptor beta chains originate from one sample sequenced in a study of control samples from healthy donors and cancer patients. Repertoires were generated with immunoSEQ multiplex PCR, while TCRdb's copy carries only in-frame clones and drops some. The data hold 110,000 to 150,000 clones, with over 90% observed a single time. Material: PBMCs. Source of these receptors: a man in his sixties with colorectal cancer.

The V and J genes are TRBV7-2 and TRBJ1-4; D possibly corresponds to TRBD1 (5 bases). Trimming removed 1 base at V and 6 bases at J, with 9 bases between. CDR1 is SGHTA, CDR2 FQGNSA, per germline. The CDR3 contains 14 residues. The CDR3 DNA reads TGTGCCAGCAGCTTAGGGGGGATTGATGAAAAACTGTTTTTT. It codes for CASSLGGIDEKLFF.

V usage is TRBV7-9 and J usage is TRBJ1-2; 9 bases agree with TRBD1. Germline CDR1 reads SEHNR; CDR2 reads FQNEAQ (reference sequence). V was pared by 5 bases and J by 7 bases, with 11 bases of the junction left unmatched. The length of the CDR3 is 15 residues. CDR3 amino acids: CASSLQGAGILGYTF. In nucleotides, the CDR3 is TGTGCCAGCAGCCTACAGGGGGCGGGGATTCTTGGCTACACCTTC. Combining the CDR3 with reference TRBV7-9 and TRBJ1-2 gives the whole variable domain DTGVSQNPRHKITKRGQNVTFRCDPISEHNRLYWYRQTLGQGPEFLTYFQNEAQLEKSRLLSDRFSAERPKGSFSTLEIQRTEQGDSAMYLCASSLQGAGILGYTFGSGTRLTVV.